The TCR beta chain under discussion was sequenced for a study of beta chain features in type 1 diabetes. Regarding the study as a whole: In every one of the four CD4+ subsets, TCRB CDR3s were moderately but significantly shorter in Type 1 diabetes patients. The analysis here could not establish whether HLA type shapes TCRB rearrangement. Patients with type 1 diabetes showed fewer VDJ junction insertions and more deletions.

This clone was seen a handful of times. Its antigen is not identified. A single heparinised blood sample, averaging roughly 110 mL, was obtained per donor. The CDR3 loop spans 11 amino acids. The V end lost 4 bases, the J end lost 12 bases, and 11 bases lay between the germline ends. CDR1 and CDR2 from the germline V gene are SGHTA and FQGTGA. The authors reverse transcribed all of the isolated RNA, so sequencing captured expressed TCRB transcripts. Roughly 3.5 million reads per sample on average were obtained from naive, central memory and regulatory T cell samples. The method was immunoSEQ multiplex PCR; TCRdb's version includes in-frame clones alone and lacks a portion of them. The profile shows under 300,000 clones, under 13% of them singletons.

The chain uses TRBV7-3 and TRBJ2-3; TRBD1 might be the D (6 bases). This clonotype was sampled from a man in his thirties or forties with type 1 diabetes. Sequences were obtained from naive CD4+ T cells from blood. The CDR3 sequence: CASSSRGIQYF. CDR3 nucleotides: TGTGCCAGCAGCTCAAGGGGGATTCAGTATTTT.